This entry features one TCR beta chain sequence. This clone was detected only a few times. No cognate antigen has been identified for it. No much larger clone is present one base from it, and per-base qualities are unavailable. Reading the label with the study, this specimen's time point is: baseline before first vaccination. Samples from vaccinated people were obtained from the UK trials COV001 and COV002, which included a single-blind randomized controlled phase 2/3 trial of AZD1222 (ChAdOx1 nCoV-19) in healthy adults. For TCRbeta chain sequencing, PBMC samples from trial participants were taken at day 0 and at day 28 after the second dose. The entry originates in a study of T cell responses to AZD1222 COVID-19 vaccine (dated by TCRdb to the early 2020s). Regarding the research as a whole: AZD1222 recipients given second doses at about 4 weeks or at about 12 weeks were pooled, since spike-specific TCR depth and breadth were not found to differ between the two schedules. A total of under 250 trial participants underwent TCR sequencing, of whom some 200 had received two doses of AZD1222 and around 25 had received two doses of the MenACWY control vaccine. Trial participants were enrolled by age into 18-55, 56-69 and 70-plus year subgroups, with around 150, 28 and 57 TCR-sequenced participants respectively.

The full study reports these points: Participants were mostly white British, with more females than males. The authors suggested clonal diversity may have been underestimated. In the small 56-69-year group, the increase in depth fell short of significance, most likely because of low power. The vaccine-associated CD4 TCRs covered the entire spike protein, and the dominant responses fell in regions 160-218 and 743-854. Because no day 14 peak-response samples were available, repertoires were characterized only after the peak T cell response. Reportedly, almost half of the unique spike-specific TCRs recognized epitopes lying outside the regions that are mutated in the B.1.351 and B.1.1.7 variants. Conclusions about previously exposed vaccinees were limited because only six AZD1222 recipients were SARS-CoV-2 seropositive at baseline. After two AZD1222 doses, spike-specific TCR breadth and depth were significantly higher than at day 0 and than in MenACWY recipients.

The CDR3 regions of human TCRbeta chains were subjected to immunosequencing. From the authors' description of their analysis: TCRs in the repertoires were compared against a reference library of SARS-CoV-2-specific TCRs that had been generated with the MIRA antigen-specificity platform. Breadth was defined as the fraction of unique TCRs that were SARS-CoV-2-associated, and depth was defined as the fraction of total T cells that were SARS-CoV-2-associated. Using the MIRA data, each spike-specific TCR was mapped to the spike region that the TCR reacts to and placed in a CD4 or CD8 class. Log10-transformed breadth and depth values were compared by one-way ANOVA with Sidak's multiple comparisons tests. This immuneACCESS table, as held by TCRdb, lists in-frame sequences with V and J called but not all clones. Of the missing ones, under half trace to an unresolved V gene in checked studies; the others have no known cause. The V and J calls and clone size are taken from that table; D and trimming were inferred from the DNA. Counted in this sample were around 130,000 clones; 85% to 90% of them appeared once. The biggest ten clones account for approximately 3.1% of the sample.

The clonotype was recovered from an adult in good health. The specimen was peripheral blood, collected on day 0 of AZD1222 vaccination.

The nucleotide sequence is TGTGCCAGCAGCTTGGGTTCTGACAATCAGCCCCAGCATTTT. Its product reads: CASSLGSDNQPQHF. The V and J genes are TRBV5-8 and TRBJ1-5, with the D gene not clear enough to name. Counted from cysteine to phenylalanine, this CDR3 has 14 amino acids. The retained sequence is limited to the CDR3, 42 bases, with the frame set at the first base. A distance of 7 bases separates the germline ends of V and J, which lose 0 bases and 3 bases respectively. CDR1 SGHTS and CDR2 YDEGEE are derived from the germline V gene. When the CDR3 is completed using the reference TRBV5-8 and TRBJ1-5 genes on either side, the full variable domain is EAGVTQSPTHLIKTRGQQATLRCSPISGHTSVYWYQQALGLGLQFLLWYDEGEERNRGNFPPRFSGRQFPNYSSELNVNALELEDSALYLCASSLGSDNQPQHFGDGTRLSIL.